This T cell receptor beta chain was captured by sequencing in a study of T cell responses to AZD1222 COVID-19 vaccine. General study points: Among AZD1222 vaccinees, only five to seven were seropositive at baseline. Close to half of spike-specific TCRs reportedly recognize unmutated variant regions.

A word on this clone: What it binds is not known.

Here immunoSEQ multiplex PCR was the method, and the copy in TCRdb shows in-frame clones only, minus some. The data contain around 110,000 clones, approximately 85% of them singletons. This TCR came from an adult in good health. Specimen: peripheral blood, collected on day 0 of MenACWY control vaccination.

The CDR3 DNA reads as TGTGCCAGCAGCTTAAGTAGGATAAGGCACGAGCAGTACTTC. Translating gives CASSLSRIRHEQYF. This chain links TRBV7-6 with TRBJ2-7, with unresolved D. This CDR3 region has 14 residues. Germline V gene data show CDR1 as SGHVS and CDR2 as FNYEAQ. Deletions cut 2 bases from V and 5 bases from J, with 13 bases between.